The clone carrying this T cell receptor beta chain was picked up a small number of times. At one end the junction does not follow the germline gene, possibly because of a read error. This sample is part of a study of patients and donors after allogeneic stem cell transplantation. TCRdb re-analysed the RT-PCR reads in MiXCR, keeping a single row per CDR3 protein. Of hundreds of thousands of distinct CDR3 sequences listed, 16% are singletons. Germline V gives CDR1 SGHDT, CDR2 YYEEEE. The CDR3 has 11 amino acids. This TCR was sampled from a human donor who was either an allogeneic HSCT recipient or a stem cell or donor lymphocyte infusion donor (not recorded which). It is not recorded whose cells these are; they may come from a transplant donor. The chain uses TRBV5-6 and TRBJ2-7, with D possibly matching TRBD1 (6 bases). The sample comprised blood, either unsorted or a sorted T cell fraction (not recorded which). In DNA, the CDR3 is TGTGCCAGCAGCTCTCCGGGACACCTAATCTTC. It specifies CASSSPGHLIF.